This T cell receptor beta chain was retrieved from a study of a mutant IDH1 vaccine in newly diagnosed glioma. Across the whole study: It was radiotherapy, temozolomide, or both that patients received previously, with most receiving both. The study, taken as a whole, reports: With respect to changes in top peripheral T cell clonotypes, pseudoprogression seemed unrelated.

Sequenced by immunoSEQ multiplex PCR; TCRdb stores in-frame clones only, minus some. The sample yields tens of thousands of clones, 83% seen once. In the case of this clone: Its antigen remains unknown.

The time point was: baseline, week 1 (first vaccination visit). As for treatment: pre-vaccination baseline after standard-of-care therapy. New astrocytomas of WHO grade 3 or 4 that were IDH1-mutant and ATRX-lost were found in the donors. This CDR3 region has 13 residues. Germline V lookup: CDR1 SGHTA, CDR2 FQGNSA. Trimming stripped 3 bases from V and 11 bases from J, with 16 bases between. The sample here was PBMCs, taken from a glioma patient treated with radiotherapy, temozolomide or both. The chain employs TRBV7-2 and TRBJ1-1; D might be TRBD1 (5 bases). This receptor was taken from a woman aged 50 to 60 with glioma. In nucleotides, the CDR3 is TGTGCCAGCAGCTTGGGGCAGGGTTTTAACGCTTTCTTT. This translates into CASSLGQGFNAFF. The entire variable domain, with the rest obtained from reference TRBV7-2 and TRBJ1-1, is as follows: GAGVSQSPSNKVTEKGKDVELRCDPISGHTALYWYRQSLGQGLEFLIYFQGNSAPDKSGLPSDRFSAERTGGSVSTLTIQRTQQEDSAVYLCASSLGQGFNAFFGQGTRLTVV.